This TCR beta chain was obtained from a study of regulatory T cells in long-lasting Graves disease. Study-wide results and caveats: Patients with persistent disease showed a bias toward TRBV28, TRBJ1-2 and TRBJ2-5.

Per the germline V gene, CDR1 is SEHNR and CDR2 is FQNEAQ (reference sequence). J lost 1 base, V lost 5 bases, and 8 bases had no gene match. The CDR3 runs to 15 residues. Regarding time point: newly diagnosed GD, antithyroid drugs for less than 3 months. Following extraction of RNA from PBMCs, that RNA was used to make the TCR library. Graves' disease diagnoses used American Thyroid Association guidelines. An endocrinology department in Xi'an, China, supplied the patients. iRepertoire HTBI primers and Arm-PCR of CDR3 regions built TCR beta libraries. In TCRdb, the multiplex PCR reads were re-called with MiXCR into one record per CDR3 protein. The sample lists 600,000 to 650,000 distinct CDR3 sequences; 16% were seen once. Note on this clonotype: Antigen specificity is unknown.

The same specimen was also included in a second study, on T cells in Graves' hyperthyroidism and ophthalmopathy.

This specimen was peripheral blood mononuclear cells (PBMCs), taken at new diagnosis, from a patient treated with antithyroid drugs. The clonotype originates from a woman aged 25 to 39 with Graves disease. The chain uses TRBV7-9 and TRBJ2-7, with 7 bases identical to TRBD1. The chain's CDR3 is CASSRDRDASYEQYF. The CDR3 DNA is TGTGCCAGCAGCCGAGACAGGGATGCGTCCTACGAGCAGTACTTC.